This record looks at one TCR beta chain sequence and its context. The antigen is undetermined. This CDR3 comprises 16 residues. Looked up from germline, CDR1 is SGHTA and CDR2 is FQGNSA. Losses at the gene ends were 3 bases for V and 6 bases for J; bases not matched to a gene: 8. PCR primers comprised 60 Vbeta and 13 Jbeta primers. Clones were read by immunoSEQ multiplex PCR, and TCRdb kept only the in-frame ones, dropping some. This specimen shows some 80,000 clones; the ten leading clones hold roughly 13%. This entry belongs to a study of cytomegalovirus exposure and HLA in healthy donors. Study outcomes and limitations: A later analysis showed HLA-associated TCR beta chains outstripping equally common others in clonal expansion. Sequences of the TCR beta chain were said to predict the HLA-A and HLA-B alleles of most subjects accurately.

Sequenced material: PBMCs. This TCR came from a man aged 45-65 years in good health and CMV-seropositive. V gene TRBV7-2 combines with J gene TRBJ1-3, with 10 bases matching TRBD1. DNA for the CDR3: TGTGCCAGCAGCTTTCCGGGACAGGGGTTGTTAAACACCATATATTTT. Translating it yields CASSFPGQGLLNTIYF.